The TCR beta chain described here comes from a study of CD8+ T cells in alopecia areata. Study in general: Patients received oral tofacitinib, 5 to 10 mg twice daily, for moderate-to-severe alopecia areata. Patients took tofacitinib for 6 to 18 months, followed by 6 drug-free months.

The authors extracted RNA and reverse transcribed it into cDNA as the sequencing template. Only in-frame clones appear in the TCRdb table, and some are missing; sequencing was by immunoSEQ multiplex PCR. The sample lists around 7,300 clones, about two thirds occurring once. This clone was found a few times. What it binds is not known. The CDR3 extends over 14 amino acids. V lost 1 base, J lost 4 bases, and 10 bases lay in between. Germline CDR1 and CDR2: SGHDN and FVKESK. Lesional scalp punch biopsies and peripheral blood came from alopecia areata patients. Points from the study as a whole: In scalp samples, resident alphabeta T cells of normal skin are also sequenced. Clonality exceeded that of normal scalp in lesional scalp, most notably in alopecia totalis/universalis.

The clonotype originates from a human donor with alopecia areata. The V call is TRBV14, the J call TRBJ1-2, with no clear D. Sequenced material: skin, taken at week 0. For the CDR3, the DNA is TGTGCCAGCAGCCAAGGATCGGGCGGCTATGGCTACACCTTC. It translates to CASSQGSGGYGYTF.